The 10 T cell receptor beta chains reported below all come from one sample, sequenced in a study of molecular identifiers for immune sequencing clone quantification. TCRdb processed the PCR reads anew with MiXCR; each CDR3 protein has one entry. Of 35,000 or so distinct CDR3 sequences listed, 15% to 20% are singletons. The sample consisted of naive CD8+ T cells from blood, with Jurkat cell RNA spiked in. Subset here: FACS-sorted CD8+CD4-CCR7+CD45RA+ naive T cells. The source of these receptors is a human donor in good health. Some libraries in this study had Jurkat cell RNA spiked in.

Notes on this clonotype: A much larger clone is a single base away; this may be a read error. The rearrangement uses TRBV30 and TRBJ2-7; TRBD1 or TRBD2 may be the D gene (5 bases each). The CDR3 is 12 amino acids. Germline V gives CDR1 GTSNPN, CDR2 SVGIG (reference sequence). The CDR3 reads CAWSTGWDEQCF. Here the CDR3 DNA reads TGTGCCTGGAGTACAGGTTGGGACGAGCAGTGCTTC.

This clonotype was detected many times. The rearrangement uses TRBV9 and TRBJ1-5; D gene unclear. The CDR3 is 15 residues long. Per germline, CDR1 SGDLS and CDR2 YYNGEE. V was trimmed by 0 bases and J by 1 base, leaving 8 bases between them. The CDR3 is CASSVEGVSNQPQHF. CDR3 nucleotide sequence: TGTGCCAGCAGCGTAGAGGGTGTGAGCAATCAGCCCCAGCATTTT.

Comments on this clonotype: This clone may be a read error of a much larger clone one base away. The chain combines TRBV15 with TRBJ2-1; 7 bases are shared with TRBD1. Germline-derived CDR1 and CDR2 are LNHNV and YYDKDF (reference sequence). After removal of 7 bases from V and 8 bases from J, the junction contained 5 bases not matched to a gene. The CDR3 contains 12 residues. Here the CDR3 DNA reads TGTGCCACCAAGGGACAGAGCCATGAGCAGTTCTTC. Protein: CATKGQSHEQFF.

This clonotype has a handful of counts. This may stem from a read error, because a much larger clone lies one nucleotide away. The chain recombines TRBV23-1 with TRBJ2-3; TRBD2 matches at 9 bases. TRBV23-1 is designated an ORF whose function remains uncertain. The CDR3 is 16 amino acids. CDR3 DNA: TGCGCCAGCAGTCCCGAAGCGGGGGGAACCACAGATACGCTGTATTTT. This gives the protein CASSPEAGGTTDTLYF.

This clonotype was seen many times. The CDR3 spells CASSPRDIRHEQFF. CDR3 sequence (DNA): TGTGCCAGCAGCCCACGGGACATCCGTCATGAGCAGTTCTTC. The chain carries TRBV9 and TRBJ2-1, with D possibly matching TRBD1 (6 bases). The germline V and J ends were trimmed by 4 bases and 8 bases, with 16 bases remaining between them. Germline CDR1 is SGDLS and CDR2 is YYNGEE. This CDR3 contains 14 residues.

This clonotype was picked up many times. V gene TRBV20-1 combines with J gene TRBJ2-7; TRBD2 matches 11 bases. The CDR3 runs 15 residues. The ends lost 3 bases at V and 0 bases at J; junction bases unmatched: 4. Germline loops: CDR1 DFQATT, CDR2 SNEGSKA (reference sequence). CDR3 amino acids: CSASYGLAGSYEQYF. CDR3 sequence (DNA): TGCAGTGCTAGTTACGGACTAGCGGGCTCCTACGAGCAGTACTTC.

The chain employs TRBV6-2 or TRBV6-3 and TRBJ1-4, with TRBD1 matching over 9 bases. After removal of 5 bases from V and 7 bases from J, the junction contained 5 bases not matched to a gene. The CDR3 runs to 14 residues. CDR1 and CDR2 from the germline V gene are MNHEY and SVGEGT. CDR3 in DNA: TGTGCCAGCAGTCCGGGACAGGGAGGTGAAAAACTGTTTTTT. This gives the protein CASSPGQGGEKLFF.

This clonotype was detected ten times or more. CDR3 protein: CASSQVRGEGYEQYF. DNA for the CDR3: TGCGCCAGCAGCCAAGTAAGAGGGGAGGGCTACGAGCAGTACTTC. The chain is built from TRBV4-1 and TRBJ2-7; TRBD2 agrees at 7 bases. The CDR3 spans 15 residues. Germline V gene data show CDR1 as MGHRA and CDR2 as YSYEKL. Trimming cost V 1 base and J 3 bases; bases outside gene matches: 6.

This sequence joins TRBV5-6 and TRBJ2-3; D remains unclear. The CDR3 has 14 residues. Per germline, CDR1 SGHDT and CDR2 YYEEEE. Trimming took off 0 bases at V and 2 bases at J, with 7 bases between the two ends. Here the CDR3 reads CASSLGGTTDTQYF. As DNA, the CDR3 is TGTGCCAGCAGCTTGGGTGGAACCACAGATACGCAGTATTTT.

The rearrangement uses TRBV24-1 and TRBJ2-3, with 10 bases aligning to TRBD2. Germline CDR1 is KGHDR and CDR2 is SFDVKD. The CDR3 runs to 15 residues. J gave up 6 bases and V 4 bases, and 6 bases lay outside the gene matches. The CDR3 region is CATSDASGSWDTQYF. In nucleotides, the CDR3 is TGTGCCACCAGTGACGCTAGCGGGAGTTGGGATACGCAGTATTTT.